The 16 T cell receptor beta chains reported below all come from one sample, sequenced in a study of CD8 T cells in ankylosing spondylitis. MiXCR, applied by TCRdb to the 5' RACE reads, yields one record per CDR3 protein. The sample lists 350,000 or so distinct CDR3 sequences; roughly 14% were seen once. Sequencing input: blood, either unsorted or a sorted T cell fraction (not recorded which). The source of these receptors is a male donor with ankylosing spondylitis or in good health (not recorded which).

This clonotype came up a few times. V and J are TRBV6-2 or TRBV6-3 and TRBJ2-3, with D hard to call. Trimming stripped 6 bases from V and 0 bases from J, with 10 bases between. CDR3 length: 14 residues. Germline CDR1 is MNHEY and CDR2 is SVGEGT. CDR3 DNA sequence: TGTGCCAGCAGCCCCCTGGACAGCACAGATACGCAGTATTTT. It translates to CASSPLDSTDTQYF.

This clonotype was picked up many times. This chain connects TRBV5-1 to TRBJ2-7; 9 nucleotides agree with TRBD1. Looked up from germline, CDR1 is SGHRS and CDR2 is YFSETQ. The CDR3 is 15 amino acids. Trimming at V came to 0 bases and at J to 5 bases, leaving 6 bases not matched to a gene. DNA of the CDR3: TGCGCCAGCAGCTTGGGGACAGGGGTCAGTCACGAGCAGTACTTC. It translates to CASSLGTGVSHEQYF.

The sample holds many counts of this clonotype. The chain carries TRBV5-1 and TRBJ2-3; D gene ambiguous. The CDR3 has 14 residues. CDR1 is SGHRS and CDR2 is YFSETQ in the germline V gene. Trimming cost V 4 bases and J 1 base, with 10 bases left between them. The CDR3 DNA reads TGCGCCAGCAGCCTCGGTTCGGGCACAGATACGCAGTATTTT. Its translation is CASSLGSGTDTQYF.

J is TRBJ2-4 and V is TRBV20-1; TRBD1 matches 8 bases. Germline V gene sequence: CDR1 DFQATT, CDR2 SNEGSKA (reference sequence). The CDR3 runs to 17 residues. V lost 2 bases to trimming and J lost 0 bases; unmatched junction nucleotides: 9. The CDR3 spells CSARRSGGDLAKNIQYF. CDR3 DNA: TGCAGTGCTAGAAGATCAGGGGGCGATTTAGCCAAAAACATTCAGTACTTC.

The chain recombines TRBV3-1 with TRBJ2-5, with 9 bases identical to TRBD1. The CDR3 covers 15 residues. The V gene end was trimmed by 3 bases and the J gene end by 6 bases; junction bases not matched to a gene: 8. Per the germline V gene, CDR1 is LGHDT and CDR2 is YNNKEL (reference sequence). CDR3 sequence: CASSHTDRGGKTQYF. The CDR3 nucleotides read TGTGCCAGCAGCCATACGGACAGGGGAGGGAAGACCCAGTACTTC.

The table lists this clonotype with many counts. J is TRBJ1-1 and V is TRBV20-1, with D tentatively TRBD1 (5 bases). The CDR3 sequence is 13 residues long. Germline values: CDR1 DFQATT, CDR2 SNEGSKA (reference sequence). V gave up 5 bases and J gave up 3 bases, with 13 bases separating them. The CDR3 loop is CSAPGGGDTEAFF. CDR3 bases: TGCAGTGCTCCCGGGGGGGGGGACACTGAAGCTTTCTTT.

This clonotype was observed a handful of times. V is TRBV10-3 and J is TRBJ1-2, with D perhaps TRBD1 (5 bases). CDR1 and CDR2 (germline): ENHRY, SYGVKD. The CDR3 sequence is 14 residues long. V gave up 10 bases and J gave up 2 bases, with 17 bases separating them. CDR3 protein: CATSDSTVNYGYTF. Written as DNA, the CDR3 is TGTGCCACCTCGGACTCGACAGTCAACTATGGCTACACCTTC.

The table lists this clonotype with a few counts. V usage is TRBV25-1 and J usage is TRBJ2-2, with D uncertain. This CDR3 spans 14 amino acids. Germline V lookup: CDR1 MGHDK, CDR2 SYGVNS. Trimming pared 4 bases from V and 3 bases from J, leaving 9 bases between. CDR3 loop: CASSAGDYTGELFF. The CDR3 bases are TGTGCCAGCAGTGCTGGGGATTACACCGGGGAGCTGTTTTTT. Variable domain in full (rest from reference TRBV25-1 and TRBJ2-2): EADIYQTPRYLVIGTGKKITLECSQTMGHDKMYWYQQDPGMELHLIHYSYGVNSTEKGDLSSESTVSRIRTEHFPLTLESARPSHTSQYLCASSAGDYTGELFFGEGSRLTVL.

This chain connects TRBV3-1 to TRBJ2-3; 8 bases map to TRBD2. CDR1 LGHDT and CDR2 YNNKEL come from the germline V gene (reference sequence). Trimming took 4 bases from V and 6 from J; bases not matched to a gene: 3. This CDR3 contains 13 residues. In nucleotides, the CDR3 is TGTGCCAGCAGCCGCGGGACTAGGGATACGCAGTATTTT. This sequence encodes CASSRGTRDTQYF.

This clonotype was seen a few times. The chain uses TRBV12-3 or TRBV12-4 and TRBJ1-1; the D is unclear. This CDR3 spans 12 amino acids. V was clipped by 10 bases and J by 4 bases, with 13 bases between them. CDR3 in DNA: TGTGCCACTCTTAACCTGGGCACTGAAGCTTTCTTT. Amino acid sequence: CATLNLGTEAFF.

The chain joins TRBV10-3 to TRBJ2-6; D is unclear. The CDR3 contains 13 residues. Trimming stripped 6 bases from V and 3 bases from J, with 6 bases between. Germline lookup yields CDR1 ENHRY and CDR2 SYGVKD. CDR3 nucleotides: TGTGCCATCAGGGTTGATGGGGCCAACGTCCTGACTTTC. It yields the protein CAIRVDGANVLTF.

In this sample, this clonotype turned up a few times. This chain uses TRBV6-5 with TRBJ2-2; D gene uncertain. Per germline, CDR1 MNHEY and CDR2 SVGAGI. The CDR3 is made up of 16 amino acids. Trimming removed 0 bases from V and 6 bases from J, with 14 bases in between. CDR3 bases: TGTGCCAGCAGTTACTCAAGAGACACTATCCCCGGGGAGCTGTTTTTT. Its protein is CASSYSRDTIPGELFF.

This rearrangement joins TRBV12-3 or TRBV12-4 to TRBJ2-3; TRBD2 is a possible D gene (6 bases). This CDR3 contains 14 residues. Deletions cut 6 bases from V and 2 bases from J, with 12 bases between. The CDR3 is CASRGASATDTQYF. DNA of the CDR3: TGTGCCAGCAGAGGGGCTAGCGCCACAGATACGCAGTATTTT.

The chain joins TRBV29-1 to TRBJ2-3; a possible D gene is TRBD2 (5 bases). The CDR3 has 12 amino acids. V was trimmed by 7 bases and J by 6 bases, leaving 14 bases between them. Germline CDR1 is SQVTM and CDR2 is ANQGSEA. In DNA form, the CDR3 reads TGCAGCGGGGCGCCTAGCTTGGATACGCAGTATTTT. It is translated as CSGAPSLDTQYF.

This clonotype has just a few counts. J is TRBJ1-5 and V is TRBV4-1, with TRBD1 as a possible D gene (6 bases). Deletions cut 4 bases from V and 3 bases from J, with 13 bases between. Germline values: CDR1 MGHRA, CDR2 YSYEKL. CDR3 length: 15 amino acids. The CDR3 sequence: CASSPLAGVNQPQHF. The DNA for the CDR3 is TGCGCCAGCAGCCCCCTCGCAGGGGTCAATCAGCCCCAGCATTTT.

This clonotype was detected a few times. This sequence joins TRBV7-6 and TRBJ2-2; D remains unclear. The germline V gene has CDR1 SGHVS and CDR2 FNYEAQ. Trimming shortened V by 1 base and J by 3 bases, and 12 bases separated the two germline ends. This CDR3 is built from 16 residues. CDR3 DNA: TGTGCCAGCAGCTTAGAATTACCTCCCCACACCGGGGAGCTGTTTTTT. Encoded protein: CASSLELPPHTGELFF.